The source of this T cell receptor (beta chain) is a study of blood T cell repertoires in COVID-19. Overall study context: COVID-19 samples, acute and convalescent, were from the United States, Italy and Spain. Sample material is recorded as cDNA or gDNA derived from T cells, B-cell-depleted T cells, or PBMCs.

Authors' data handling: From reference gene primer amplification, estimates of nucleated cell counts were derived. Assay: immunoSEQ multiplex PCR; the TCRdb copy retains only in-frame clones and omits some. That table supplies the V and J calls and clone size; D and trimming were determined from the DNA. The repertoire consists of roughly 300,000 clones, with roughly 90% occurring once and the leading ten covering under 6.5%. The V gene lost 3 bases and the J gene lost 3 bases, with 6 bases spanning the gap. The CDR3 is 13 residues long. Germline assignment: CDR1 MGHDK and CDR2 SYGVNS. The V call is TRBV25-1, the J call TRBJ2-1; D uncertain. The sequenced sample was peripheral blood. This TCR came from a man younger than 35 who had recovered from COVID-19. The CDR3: CASSDSYYNEQFF. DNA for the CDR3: TGTGCCAGCAGTGACAGTTACTACAATGAGCAGTTCTTC.